A selection of T cell receptor beta chains follows, all from one sample in a study of cytomegalovirus exposure and HLA in healthy donors. Generated by immunoSEQ multiplex PCR, the TCRdb table keeps only in-frame clones and is missing some. The sample lists 95,000 to 150,000 clones; under 85% were seen once. Sequencing was carried out using PBMCs. The receptors were sampled from a man aged 18 to 30 in good health and CMV-seropositive. The CDR3 runs from the conserved cysteine through the conserved F or W. Fields, in order: D gene, J gene, V gene, CDR3 length, clone size, CDR3 protein, CDR3 DNA. A D gene is named only where the DNA matches it firmly. Size tells how often a clone was seen (once, few, many) or the class of an expanded clone, and some rows leave it out.

>.|TRBJ2-6|TRBV6-5|15|few
CASSYSSSGANGLTF
TGTGCCAGCAGTTACTCAAGCTCTGGGGCCAACGGCCTGACTTTC
>.|TRBJ2-7|TRBV19|13|.
CASSILGGGEQYF
TGTGCCAGTAGTATCCTTGGGGGCGGTGAGCAGTACTTC
>.|TRBJ1-6|TRBV6-1|14|few
CASRPWTDNSPLHF
TGTGCCAGCAGACCTTGGACAGATAATTCACCCCTCCACTTT
>.|TRBJ1-4|TRBV5-1|16|.
CASSLTERHANEKLFF
TGCGCCAGCAGCTTGACAGAACGTCATGCTAATGAAAAACTGTTTTTT
>.|TRBJ1-5|TRBV2|14|.
CASSPARINQPQHF
TGTGCCAGCAGTCCCGCCAGGATCAATCAGCCCCAGCATTTT
>TRBD2|TRBJ2-7|TRBV19|15|.
CAGSFVAGGPYEQYF
TGTGCCGGTAGTTTTGTAGCGGGAGGTCCCTACGAGCAGTACTTC
>.|TRBJ1-4|TRBV11-2|17|.
CASSFPKGRGSNEKLFF
TGTGCCAGCAGCTTCCCGAAGGGCAGGGGATCTAATGAAAAACTGTTTTTT
>.|TRBJ2-7|TRBV10-2|14|.
CASSDLGGSYEQYF
TGCGCCAGCAGTGATTTAGGGGGCTCCTACGAGCAGTACTTC
>.|TRBJ2-3|TRBV5-6|12|.
CASSPGLDTQYF
TGTGCCAGCAGCCCCGGACTAGATACGCAGTATTTT
>.|TRBJ1-2|TRBV10-3|15|few
CAISGSRQANYGYTF
TGTGCCATCAGTGGGTCTCGCCAGGCTAACTATGGCTACACCTTC
>TRBD2|TRBJ2-1|TRBV19|15|.
CASSIPSGSNSEQFF
TGTGCCAGTAGTATCCCTAGCGGGAGTAATAGTGAGCAGTTCTTC
>.|TRBJ1-5|TRBV2|13|.
CASSGDINQPQHF
TGTGCCAGCAGTGGGGACATCAATCAGCCCCAGCATTTT
>.|TRBJ2-1|TRBV27|17|.
CASSLFGGTPANNEQFF
TGTGCCAGCAGTTTATTCGGCGGGACCCCTGCCAACAATGAGCAGTTCTTC
>TRBD1|TRBJ1-1|TRBV27|20|few
CASSRHQFPGQGAMNTEAFF
TGTGCCAGCAGCCGACACCAGTTTCCGGGACAGGGGGCCATGAACACTGAAGCTTTCTTT
>TRBD2|TRBJ2-3|TRBV10-3|17|.
CAIRVPGLAGAADTQYF
TGTGCCATCAGGGTACCGGGACTAGCGGGGGCGGCAGATACGCAGTATTTT
>.|TRBJ1-3|TRBV14|16|.
CASSLLDSGSGNTIYF
TGTGCCAGCAGCCTCTTGGATTCGGGATCTGGAAACACCATATATTTT
>TRBD1|TRBJ1-4|TRBV5-6|14|.
CASSWGQGAVKLFF
TGTGCCAGCAGCTGGGGACAGGGGGCGGTAAAACTGTTTTTT
>.|TRBJ2-1|TRBV6-5|14|.
CASSYSRRDNEQFF
TGTGCCAGCAGTTACTCGAGGCGGGACAATGAGCAGTTCTTC
>.|TRBJ1-1|TRBV7-9|15|.
CASSLVAGANTEAFF
TGTGCCAGCAGCTTAGTAGCGGGGGCGAACACTGAAGCTTTCTTT
>.|TRBJ2-6|TRBV7-6|17|.
CASSLTGGAGGANVLTF
TGTGCCAGCAGCTTAACGGGGGGCGCCGGTGGGGCCAACGTCCTGACTTTC
>.|TRBJ1-1|TRBV7-6|13|.
CASSGRLSTEAFF
TGTGCCAGCAGTGGGAGGTTGAGCACTGAAGCTTTCTTT